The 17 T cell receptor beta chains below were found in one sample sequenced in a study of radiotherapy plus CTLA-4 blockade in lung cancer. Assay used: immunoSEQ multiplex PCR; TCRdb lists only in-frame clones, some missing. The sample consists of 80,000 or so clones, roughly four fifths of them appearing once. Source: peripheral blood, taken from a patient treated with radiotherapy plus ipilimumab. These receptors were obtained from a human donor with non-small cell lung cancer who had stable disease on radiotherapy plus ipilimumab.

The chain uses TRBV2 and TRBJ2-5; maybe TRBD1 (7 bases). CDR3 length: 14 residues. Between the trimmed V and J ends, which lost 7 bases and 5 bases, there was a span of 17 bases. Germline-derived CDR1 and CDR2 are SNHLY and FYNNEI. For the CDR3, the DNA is TGTGCCAGCAAACCGAACAGGGGAGGTGAGACCCAGTACTTC. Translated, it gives CASKPNRGGETQYF.

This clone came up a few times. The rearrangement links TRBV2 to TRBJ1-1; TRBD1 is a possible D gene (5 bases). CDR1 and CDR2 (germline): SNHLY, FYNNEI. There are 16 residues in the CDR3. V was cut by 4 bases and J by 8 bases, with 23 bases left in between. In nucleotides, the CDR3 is TGTGCCAGCAGTGTATCGTCAGGGAAGATGGCAACGGAAGCTTTCTTT. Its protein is CASSVSSGKMATEAFF.

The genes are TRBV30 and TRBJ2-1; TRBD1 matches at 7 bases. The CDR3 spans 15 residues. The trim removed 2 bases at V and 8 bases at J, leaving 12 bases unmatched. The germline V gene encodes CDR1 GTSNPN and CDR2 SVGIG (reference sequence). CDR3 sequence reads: CAWSIGTASWDEQFF. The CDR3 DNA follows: TGTGCCTGGAGTATCGGGACAGCCTCTTGGGATGAGCAGTTCTTC.

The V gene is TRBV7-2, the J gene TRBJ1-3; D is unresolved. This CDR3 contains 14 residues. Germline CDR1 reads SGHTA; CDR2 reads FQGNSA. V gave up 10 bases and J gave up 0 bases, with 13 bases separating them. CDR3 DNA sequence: TGTGCCACCCGTAGGGAAAGCTCTGGAAACACCATATATTTT. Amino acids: CATRRESSGNTIYF.

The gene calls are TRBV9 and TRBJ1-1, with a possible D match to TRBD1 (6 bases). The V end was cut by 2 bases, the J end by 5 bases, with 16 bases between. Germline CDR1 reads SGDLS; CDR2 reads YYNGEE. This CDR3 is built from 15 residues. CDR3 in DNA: TGTGCCAGCAGCGTGCAACAGGGTAGGGGTACTGAAGCTTTCTTT. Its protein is CASSVQQGRGTEAFF.

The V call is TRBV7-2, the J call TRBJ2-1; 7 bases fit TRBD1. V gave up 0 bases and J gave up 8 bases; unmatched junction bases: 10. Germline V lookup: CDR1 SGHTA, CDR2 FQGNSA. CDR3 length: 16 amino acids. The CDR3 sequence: CASSLAGQVNFDEQFF. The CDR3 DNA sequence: TGTGCCAGCAGCTTAGCAGGACAGGTTAACTTCGATGAGCAGTTCTTC.

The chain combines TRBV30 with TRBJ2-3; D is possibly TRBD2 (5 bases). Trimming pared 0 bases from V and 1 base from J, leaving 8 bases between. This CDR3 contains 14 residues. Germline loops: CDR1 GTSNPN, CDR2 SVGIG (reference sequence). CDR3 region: CAWSVAGRTDTQYF. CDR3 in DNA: TGTGCCTGGAGTGTCGCGGGCCGCACAGATACGCAGTATTTT.

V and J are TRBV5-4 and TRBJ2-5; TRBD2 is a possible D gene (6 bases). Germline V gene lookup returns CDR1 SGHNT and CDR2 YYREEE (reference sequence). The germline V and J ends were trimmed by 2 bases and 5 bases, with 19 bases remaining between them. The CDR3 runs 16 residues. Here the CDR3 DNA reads TGTGCCAGCAGCTTTAGGGTCGAGACTAGGGTGGAGACCCAGTACTTC. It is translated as CASSFRVETRVETQYF.

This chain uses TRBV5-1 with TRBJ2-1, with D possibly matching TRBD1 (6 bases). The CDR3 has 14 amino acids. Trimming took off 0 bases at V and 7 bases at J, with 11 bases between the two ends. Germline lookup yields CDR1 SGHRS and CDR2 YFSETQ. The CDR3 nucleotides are TGCGCCAGCAGCTTGGCCGGACAGTTTAATGAGCAGTTCTTC. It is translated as CASSLAGQFNEQFF.

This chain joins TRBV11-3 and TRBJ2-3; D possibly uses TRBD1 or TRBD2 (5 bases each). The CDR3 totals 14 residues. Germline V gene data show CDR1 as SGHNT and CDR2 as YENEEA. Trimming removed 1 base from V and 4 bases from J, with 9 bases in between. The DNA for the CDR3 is TGTGCCAGCAGCTTAGCAGAGGGGTCAGATACGCAGTATTTT. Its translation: CASSLAEGSDTQYF.

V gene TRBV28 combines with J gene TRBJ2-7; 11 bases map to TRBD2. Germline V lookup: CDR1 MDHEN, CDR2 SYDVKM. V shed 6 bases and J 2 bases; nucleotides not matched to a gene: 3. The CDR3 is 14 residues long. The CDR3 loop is CASRLAGATYEQYF. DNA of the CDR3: TGTGCCAGCAGACTAGCGGGAGCTACCTACGAGCAGTACTTC.

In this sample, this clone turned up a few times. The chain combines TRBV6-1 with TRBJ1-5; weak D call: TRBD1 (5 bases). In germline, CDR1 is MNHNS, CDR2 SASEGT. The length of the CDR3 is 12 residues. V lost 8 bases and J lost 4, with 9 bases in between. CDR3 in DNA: TGTGCCAGCGACTGGGGGAATCAGCCCCAGCATTTT. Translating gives CASDWGNQPQHF.

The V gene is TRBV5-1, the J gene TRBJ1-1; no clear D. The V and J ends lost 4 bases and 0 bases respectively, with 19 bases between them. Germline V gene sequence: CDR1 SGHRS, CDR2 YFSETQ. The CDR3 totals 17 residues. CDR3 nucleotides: TGCGCCAGCAGCCGGCGGGAACCAGCGAGGATGAACACTGAAGCTTTCTTT. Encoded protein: CASSRREPARMNTEAFF.

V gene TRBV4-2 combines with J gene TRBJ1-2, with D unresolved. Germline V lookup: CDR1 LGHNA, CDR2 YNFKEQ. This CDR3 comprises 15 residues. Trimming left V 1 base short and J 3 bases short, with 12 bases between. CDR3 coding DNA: TGTGCCAGCAGCCAAGGTCAGACCAGCGACTATGGCTACACCTTC. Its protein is CASSQGQTSDYGYTF.

The CDR3 loop is CASSLLGDNSPLHF. The CDR3 DNA is TGCGCCAGCAGCTTATTAGGGGATAATTCACCCCTCCACTTT. V gene TRBV5-1 combines with J gene TRBJ1-6; D might be TRBD1 (5 bases). The CDR3 length is 14 residues. The germline gives CDR1 SGHRS, CDR2 YFSETQ. The V gene lost 2 bases and the J gene lost 5 bases, with 8 bases spanning the gap. The whole variable domain, remainder taken from reference TRBV5-1 and TRBJ1-6, is KAGVTQTPRYLIKTRGQQVTLSCSPISGHRSVSWYQQTPGQGLQFLFEYFSETQRNKGNFPGRFSGRQFSNSRSEMNVSTLELGDSALYLCASSLLGDNSPLHFGNGTRLTVT.

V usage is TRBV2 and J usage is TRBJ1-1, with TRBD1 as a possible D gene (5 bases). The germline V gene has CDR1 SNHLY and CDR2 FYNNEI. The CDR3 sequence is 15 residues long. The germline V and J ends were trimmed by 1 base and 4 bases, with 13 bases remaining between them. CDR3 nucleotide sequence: TGTGCCAGCAGTGAAGTGGAAGGGGCGCCCACTGAAGCTTTCTTT. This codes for CASSEVEGAPTEAFF.

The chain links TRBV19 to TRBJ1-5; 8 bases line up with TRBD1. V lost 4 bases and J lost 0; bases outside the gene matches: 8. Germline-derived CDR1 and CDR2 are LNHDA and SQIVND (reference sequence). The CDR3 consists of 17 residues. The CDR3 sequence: CASSKGQGGHSNQPQHF. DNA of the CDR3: TGTGCCAGTAGTAAAGGACAGGGAGGGCATAGCAATCAGCCCCAGCATTTT.